The 5 T cell receptor beta chains reported below all come from one sample, sequenced in a study of regulatory T cells in long-lasting Graves disease. Time point reported: persistent/refractory GD, antithyroid drugs over 5 years with positive TRAb. The TCR library used RNA extracted from PBMCs. TCR beta libraries were built with iRepertoire HTBI primers and Arm-PCR of CDR3 regions. TCRdb called the multiplex PCR reads again in MiXCR, with one record for every CDR3 protein. The data contain fewer than 550,000 distinct CDR3 sequences, 20% to 25% of them singletons. The sample here was peripheral blood mononuclear cells (PBMCs), taken when the disease was refractory, from a patient treated with antithyroid drugs. Source of these receptors: a female donor with Graves disease.

This clonotype came up many times. J is TRBJ2-5 and V is TRBV24-1, with 8 bases matching TRBD2. The germline V gene encodes CDR1 KGHDR and CDR2 SFDVKD. The CDR3 totals 16 residues. V dropped 1 base and J dropped 5; count of bases not matched to a gene: 8. CDR3 nucleotides: TGTGCCACCAGTGATTTATCAGCGGGAGAACTGGAGACCCAGTACTTC. Protein sequence: CATSDLSAGELETQYF.

J is TRBJ2-5 and V is TRBV7-6; perhaps TRBD1 as D (6 bases). CDR3 length: 15 amino acids. Germline V lookup: CDR1 SGHVS, CDR2 FNYEAQ. The V gene lost 4 bases and the J gene lost 2 bases, with 14 bases spanning the gap. As DNA, the CDR3 is TGTGCCAGCAGCTCAACGACCGGACAGCAAGAGACCCAGTACTTC. Amino acids: CASSSTTGQQETQYF.

In its sample, this clonotype was seen a few times. J is TRBJ2-5 and V is TRBV19, with D possibly being TRBD2 (6 bases). Trimming took off 4 bases at V and 0 bases at J, with 18 bases between the two ends. This CDR3 is 17 amino acids long. Looked up from germline, CDR1 is LNHDA and CDR2 is SQIVND (reference sequence). The CDR3: CASSNPSGRTYQETQYF. CDR3 DNA sequence: TGTGCCAGTAGTAACCCGAGCGGGCGCACATACCAAGAGACCCAGTACTTC.

The chain combines TRBV5-6 with TRBJ1-2; TRBD1 matches 7 bases. With 5 bases clipped from V and 2 bases from J, the junction kept 12 bases outside the gene matches. The CDR3 is 16 residues long. CDR1 is SGHDT, CDR2 YYEEEE, per germline. DNA for the CDR3: TGTGCCAGCAGATCAAAGGGACAGAACGAGAACTATGGCTACACCTTC. This codes for CASRSKGQNENYGYTF.

This clonotype turned up a few times. The J gene is TRBJ2-7, the V gene TRBV3-1; D uncertain. This CDR3 has 15 residues. The germline gives CDR1 LGHDT, CDR2 YNNKEL (reference sequence). V shed 0 bases and J shed 4 bases, with 13 bases lying between them. The CDR3 is CASSQEFAAEYEQYF. The CDR3, as DNA: TGTGCCAGCAGCCAAGAATTCGCGGCAGAATACGAGCAGTACTTC.